This passage covers 26 T cell receptor beta chains from one sample sequenced in a study of blood T cell repertoires in COVID-19. Sequencing used immunoSEQ multiplex PCR; TCRdb keeps in-frame clones, though not all of them. This sample has some 89,000 clones, with roughly 72% found just once. Sequencing input: peripheral blood. The receptors were gathered from a man in his 70s with acute or convalescent COVID-19.

The chain joins TRBV5-6 to TRBJ1-2, with 9 positions matching TRBD1. V lost 0 bases, J lost 6 bases, and 3 bases stayed unmatched. CDR3 length equals 14 residues. Germline CDR1 SGHDT, CDR2 YYEEEE. The CDR3 nucleotides are TGTGCCAGCAGCTTGGGGGGACAGGGAAATGGCTACACCTTC. Translating it yields CASSLGGQGNGYTF.

CDR3: CASSLGAGGTTEAFF. The CDR3 DNA is TGTGCCAGCAGCTTAGGGGCAGGGGGCACCACTGAAGCTTTCTTT. The chain carries TRBV7-2 and TRBJ1-1; 8 bases fit TRBD1. The V gene end was trimmed by 1 base and the J gene end by 4 bases; junction bases not matched to a gene: 5. CDR3 length equals 15 residues. Germline V lookup: CDR1 SGHTA, CDR2 FQGNSA.

The chain has TRBV5-6 and TRBJ1-2; the D is unclear. V lost 0 bases and J 4 bases, leaving 10 bases between the germline ends. CDR1 SGHDT and CDR2 YYEEEE come from the germline V gene. CDR3 length equals 14 residues. The CDR3 bases are TGTGCCAGCAGCTTGGTTGAGAGGTCCTATGGCTACACCTTC. Translated: CASSLVERSYGYTF.

The CDR3 sequence: CATTQDGTGGTDTQYF. The CDR3 region has the DNA TGTGCCACCACCCAGGACGGGACAGGGGGCACAGATACGCAGTATTTT. J is TRBJ2-3 and V is TRBV24-1; TRBD1 aligns across 10 bases. Germline-derived CDR1 and CDR2 are KGHDR and SFDVKD. CDR3 length: 16 residues. V lost 8 bases to trimming and J lost 1 base; unmatched junction nucleotides: 8.

This clone was picked up a small number of times. V and J are TRBV7-9 and TRBJ1-4; tentative D call: TRBD1 (6 bases). V shed 2 bases and J shed 8 bases, with 18 bases lying between them. The CDR3 has 16 residues. Germline assignment: CDR1 SEHNR and CDR2 FQNEAQ (reference sequence). DNA of the CDR3: TGTGCCAGCAGCTTACTCAAGGGGGATGGGGGCGAAAAACTGTTTTTT. Its translation: CASSLLKGDGGEKLFF.

A few counts support this clone. CDR3 protein: CASSFATSGRTEQFF. As DNA, the CDR3 is TGTGCCAGCAGCTTCGCGACTAGCGGGAGAACTGAGCAGTTCTTC. The chain combines TRBV5-4 with TRBJ2-1; 12 bases fit TRBD2. The CDR3 spans 15 residues. Germline V gives CDR1 SGHNT, CDR2 YYREEE (reference sequence). V lost 2 bases, J lost 9 bases, and 6 bases stayed unmatched.

This clone was recorded a few times. The chain couples TRBV29-1 to TRBJ1-1, with D unclear. V was pared by 5 bases and J by 0 bases, with 16 bases between. Germline V CDR1 and CDR2: SQVTM, ANQGSEA. CDR3 size: 15 residues. This CDR3 is CSVYPVSVMNTEAFF. CDR3 DNA sequence: TGCAGCGTTTACCCAGTTTCCGTGATGAACACTGAAGCTTTCTTT. The full variable domain, completed using reference TRBV29-1 and TRBJ1-1, is SAVISQKPSRDICQRGTSLTIQCQVDSQVTMMFWYRQQPGQSLTLIATANQGSEATYESGFVIDKFPISRPNLTFSTLTVSNMSPEDSSIYLCSVYPVSVMNTEAFFGQGTRLTVV.

The rearrangement links TRBV5-1 to TRBJ2-3, with 7 bases matching TRBD2. V trimming: 1 base; J trimming: 5 bases; junction bases outside the gene matches: 7. Germline V CDR1 and CDR2: SGHRS, YFSETQ. The CDR3 has 15 residues. As DNA, the CDR3 is TGCGCCAGCAGCTTGTCCAGCGGGGTAGGAGATACGCAGTATTTT. It is translated as CASSLSSGVGDTQYF. Full variable domain (missing parts from reference TRBV5-1 and TRBJ2-3): KAGVTQTPRYLIKTRGQQVTLSCSPISGHRSVSWYQQTPGQGLQFLFEYFSETQRNKGNFPGRFSGRQFSNSRSEMNVSTLELGDSALYLCASSLSSGVGDTQYFGPGTRLTVL.

This rearrangement joins TRBV19 to TRBJ2-1; TRBD2 is a possible D gene (5 bases). V dropped 7 bases and J dropped 8 bases, with 24 bases sitting between them. CDR3 length: 16 amino acids. Per the germline V gene, CDR1 is LNHDA and CDR2 is SQIVND (reference sequence). The CDR3 sequence is CASTDVRAPFGDEQFF. In nucleotides, the CDR3 is TGTGCCAGTACGGACGTTCGGGCCCCTTTCGGGGATGAGCAGTTCTTC.

The chain recombines TRBV27 with TRBJ1-2; 7 bases agree with TRBD1. The CDR3 length is 16 residues. Germline assignment: CDR1 MNHEY and CDR2 SMNVEV (reference sequence). The J segment lost 4 bases and the V segment lost 5 bases, leaving 13 bases of the junction unmatched. The CDR3 loop is CASSKSGQLSGYGYTF. For the CDR3, the DNA is TGTGCCAGCAGTAAATCGGGACAGCTAAGCGGCTATGGCTACACCTTC.

J is TRBJ1-2 and V is TRBV10-3; 7 positions agree with TRBD1. The CDR3 loop spans 13 amino acids. V was pared by 2 bases and J by 3 bases, with 0 bases of the junction left unmatched. The germline V gene has CDR1 ENHRY and CDR2 SYGVKD. The CDR3 DNA is TGTGCCATCAGTGAGACAGGGGACTATGGCTACACCTTC. It codes for CAISETGDYGYTF.

There are a few counts of this clone. The rearrangement uses TRBV2 and TRBJ1-5; no clear D. The CDR3 loop spans 14 amino acids. V lost 3 bases to trimming and J lost 4 bases, with 10 bases between them. Germline CDR1 is SNHLY and CDR2 is FYNNEI. The chain's CDR3 is CASSDEVLNQPQHF. CDR3 bases: TGTGCCAGCAGTGACGAGGTTTTGAATCAGCCCCAGCATTTT.

This chain connects TRBV28 to TRBJ1-2, with 9 bases aligning to TRBD1. The CDR3 has 14 residues. Trimming cost V 8 bases and J 4 bases; bases outside gene matches: 8. Germline V gives CDR1 MDHEN, CDR2 SYDVKM. The CDR3 coding sequence is TGTGCCAGCCTCGGAACAGGGGGCAGCTATGGCTACACCTTC. It codes for CASLGTGGSYGYTF.

The gene calls are TRBV30 and TRBJ2-3; TRBD1 aligns across 7 bases. Unmatched junction bases numbered 11, after V lost 3 bases and J lost 5 bases. Germline values: CDR1 GTSNPN, CDR2 SVGIG (reference sequence). This CDR3 is built from 15 residues. The CDR3: CAWSEGWAGGDTQYF. The CDR3 bases are TGTGCCTGGAGCGAGGGCTGGGCAGGGGGAGATACGCAGTATTTT.

The CDR3 spells CASREGQGGWQPQHF. Written as DNA, the CDR3 is TGCGCCAGCAGGGAGGGACAGGGGGGATGGCAGCCCCAGCATTTT. The V and J genes are TRBV10-2 and TRBJ1-5; 11 nucleotides match TRBD1. This CDR3 is 15 amino acids long. From germline, CDR1 is WSHSY and CDR2 SAAADI. J was trimmed by 7 bases and V by 6 bases; bases with no gene match: 8.

Only a few counts were recorded for this clone. The chain carries TRBV19 and TRBJ2-1; TRBD2 matches 15 bases. The CDR3 runs to 19 residues. CDR1 and CDR2 (germline): LNHDA, SQIVND (reference sequence). Trimming cost V 4 bases and J 9 bases; bases outside gene matches: 16. Written as DNA, the CDR3 is TGTGCCAGTAGTACGCGGACTAGCGGGGGGGTAAGTAGGATAGGTGAGCAGTTCTTC. The encoded protein is CASSTRTSGGVSRIGEQFF.

V is TRBV5-1 and J is TRBJ2-7; 9 nucleotides match TRBD2. The CDR3 length is 15 residues. Germline assignment: CDR1 SGHRS and CDR2 YFSETQ. V was clipped by 5 bases and J by 5 bases; unmatched bases: 11. The CDR3: CASRSISGSLNEQYF. In nucleotides, the CDR3 is TGCGCCAGCAGATCTATTAGCGGGAGCCTTAACGAGCAGTACTTC.

This clone was observed a single time. V is TRBV5-4 and J is TRBJ2-1; 10 nucleotides agree with TRBD2. The CDR3 consists of 16 residues. The germline V gene has CDR1 SGHNT and CDR2 YYREEE (reference sequence). The V gene end was trimmed by 3 bases and the J gene end by 10 bases; junction bases not matched to a gene: 13. In DNA form, the CDR3 reads TGTGCCAGCAGCTCCGAGGTAGCGGGAGGCCGGGGAGAGCAGTTCTTC. This translates into CASSSEVAGGRGEQFF.

The gene calls are TRBV20-1 and TRBJ2-3, with D unresolved. Trimming shortened V by 3 bases and J by 1 base, and 14 bases separated the two germline ends. This CDR3 is 15 amino acids long. The germline V gene has CDR1 DFQATT and CDR2 SNEGSKA (reference sequence). The CDR3 sequence: CSASFLSHGTDTQYF. In DNA form, the CDR3 reads TGCAGTGCTAGTTTCCTTTCACATGGCACAGATACGCAGTATTTT.

This clone was counted once. The chain joins TRBV2 to TRBJ2-5; 7 bases match TRBD2. From germline, CDR1 is SNHLY and CDR2 FYNNEI. CDR3 length: 14 amino acids. The V segment lost 7 bases and the J segment 1 base; nucleotides outside the gene matches: 6. This CDR3 is CASTRLAPQETQYF. CDR3 DNA: TGTGCCAGCACTAGACTAGCCCCCCAAGAGACCCAGTACTTC.

This chain links TRBV19 with TRBJ2-1, with a weak D call TRBD1 (6 bases). CDR3 length: 14 amino acids. The germline CDR1 and CDR2 sequences are LNHDA and SQIVND (reference sequence). The V end lost 5 bases, the J end lost 4 bases, and 12 bases lay between the germline ends. The CDR3 is CASSPWTEYNEQFF. Written as DNA, the CDR3 is TGTGCCAGTAGTCCTTGGACAGAGTACAATGAGCAGTTCTTC.

V usage is TRBV28 and J usage is TRBJ1-4, with D maybe TRBD1 (6 bases). Germline CDR1 is MDHEN and CDR2 is SYDVKM. The CDR3 is 14 amino acids. V lost 2 bases and J 4 bases, leaving 8 bases between the germline ends. The CDR3 reads CASSLGGNNEKLFF. As DNA, the CDR3 is TGTGCCAGCAGTTTAGGGGGCAATAATGAAAAACTGTTTTTT.

V gene TRBV24-1 combines with J gene TRBJ2-3; weak D call: TRBD1 (5 bases). The V gene's germline CDR1 is KGHDR and CDR2 SFDVKD. Trimming took off 0 bases at V and 5 bases at J, with 5 bases between the two ends. CDR3 size: 13 residues. In DNA, the CDR3 is TGTGCCACCAGTGATTTGCAGGGAGATACGCAGTATTTT. Its protein is CATSDLQGDTQYF.

The rearrangement joins TRBV4-2 to TRBJ2-2; 10 bases line up with TRBD2. V shed 4 bases and J 1 base; nucleotides not matched to a gene: 6. This CDR3 is 17 amino acids long. Germline V gene lookup returns CDR1 LGHNA and CDR2 YNFKEQ. Here the CDR3 reads CASSPQPSGRNTGELFF. The CDR3 region has the DNA TGTGCCAGCAGCCCTCAACCTAGCGGGAGGAACACCGGGGAGCTGTTTTTT.

V gene TRBV24-1 combines with J gene TRBJ1-2; D not certain. CDR1 and CDR2 (germline): KGHDR, SFDVKD. CDR3 length: 15 residues. V dropped 1 base and J dropped 3 bases, with 11 bases sitting between them. The CDR3 bases are TGTGCCACCAGTGATTTTTCCGGCGGCCACTATGGCTACACCTTC. As protein: CATSDFSGGHYGYTF.

The chain has TRBV2 and TRBJ2-1; D perhaps matches TRBD1 (6 bases). Germline V gene lookup returns CDR1 SNHLY and CDR2 FYNNEI. Between the trimmed V and J ends, which lost 6 bases and 3 bases, there was a span of 12 bases. The CDR3 spans 14 residues. CDR3 sequence reads: CASRKGEFYNEQFF. The CDR3 DNA reads as TGTGCCAGCAGGAAGGGGGAATTCTACAATGAGCAGTTCTTC. Variable domain in full (rest from reference TRBV2 and TRBJ2-1): EPEVTQTPSHQVTQMGQEVILRCVPISNHLYFYWYRQILGQKVEFLVSFYNNEISEKSEIFDDQFSVERPDGSNFTLKIRSTKLEDSAMYFCASRKGEFYNEQFFGPGTRLTVL.